This TCR beta chain came from a study of CD8+CD57+ T cells in acquired aplastic anemia. The trim removed 9 bases at V and 1 base at J, leaving 5 bases unmatched. This CDR3 spans 13 amino acids. The germline CDR1 and CDR2 sequences are KGHDR and SFDVKD. An expansion of CD8+CD57+ cells by flow cytometry had been shown in patients chosen for sequencing. This clonotype was detected a few times. The use of genomic DNA as template underpinned the TCR beta VDJ and CDR3 profiling. TCRdb reanalysed the reads using MiXCR and keeps one entry per CDR3 protein. The table has some 180,000 distinct CDR3 sequences, 50% to 65% seen once.

This sequence was found in a human donor with aplastic anemia. Specimen: sorted CD4+, CD8+, or CD8+CD57+ T cells (not recorded which) from PBMCs. The V gene is TRBV24-1, the J gene TRBJ2-7; TRBD1 agrees at 7 bases. The CDR3 DNA reads TGTGCCACCCGGGACAGCAATTCCTACGAGCAGTACTTC. Residues: CATRDSNSYEQYF.